The subject of this entry is one T cell receptor beta chain. There is no known antigen for this receptor. Base qualities are not recorded, but no much larger clone differs from it by a single base. The sample comes from a study of chemoradiotherapy in HPV16-positive cancers (dated by TCRdb to 2021 to 2024). With respect to the entire study: Candidate HPV-specific T-cell clones and common TCR motifs were defined through functional T-cell assays on cells from a couple of HPV16-positive patients. The candidate HPV-specific TCRs and motifs were subsequently tracked in TCR repertoires obtained from roughly 90 patients with HPV-related cancers. The study asked whether T-cell immunity against the HPV oncoproteins E6 and E7 changes during chemoradiotherapy and whether it affects survival.

Overall study results and their limits: The functional definition of HPV-specific T cells was derived from only a couple of HPV16-positive patients, and the survival association was reported for HPV16-positive patients. Expansion of candidate HPV-specific clones and E7-related TCR motifs was observed in the tumor microenvironment during treatment, whereas no such expansion was observed for non-HPV-specific T cells. Among HPV16-positive patients, expansion of HPV-responsive T cells during chemoradiotherapy was associated with better recurrence-free survival.

Repertoires were sampled repeatedly over the course of chemoradiotherapy so that clonal expansion in the tumor microenvironment could be followed. Libraries were prepared through the immunoSEQ multiplex PCR assay. TCRdb obtained this table from immuneACCESS and retained in-frame rearrangements with V and J assigned. These tables miss some clones; where compared with another copy, unresolved V genes account for less than half of the shortfall, and the remainder is unexplained. The sample has about 8,000 clones on record, around 70% of them singletons. Approximately 31% of the sample is taken by the ten largest. According to the germline V gene, CDR1 reads SGHNT and CDR2 reads YENEEA. From the cysteine through the phenylalanine, the CDR3 covers 15 amino acids. Only the CDR3 region is kept as DNA, spanning 45 bases read in frame from base 1. V trim: 2 bases; J trim: 7 bases; unmatched bases: 3.

Collection took place from a patient who underwent chemoradiotherapy. The sequence is built from TRBV11-3 and TRBJ1-6; TRBD1 agrees with 9 junctional bases. The receptor comes from a human donor with HPV-associated anogenital cancer. The DNA sequence is given as TGTGCCAGCAGCTTATTCGGACAGGGGAATTCACCCCTCCACTTT. It translates as CASSLFGQGNSPLHF.